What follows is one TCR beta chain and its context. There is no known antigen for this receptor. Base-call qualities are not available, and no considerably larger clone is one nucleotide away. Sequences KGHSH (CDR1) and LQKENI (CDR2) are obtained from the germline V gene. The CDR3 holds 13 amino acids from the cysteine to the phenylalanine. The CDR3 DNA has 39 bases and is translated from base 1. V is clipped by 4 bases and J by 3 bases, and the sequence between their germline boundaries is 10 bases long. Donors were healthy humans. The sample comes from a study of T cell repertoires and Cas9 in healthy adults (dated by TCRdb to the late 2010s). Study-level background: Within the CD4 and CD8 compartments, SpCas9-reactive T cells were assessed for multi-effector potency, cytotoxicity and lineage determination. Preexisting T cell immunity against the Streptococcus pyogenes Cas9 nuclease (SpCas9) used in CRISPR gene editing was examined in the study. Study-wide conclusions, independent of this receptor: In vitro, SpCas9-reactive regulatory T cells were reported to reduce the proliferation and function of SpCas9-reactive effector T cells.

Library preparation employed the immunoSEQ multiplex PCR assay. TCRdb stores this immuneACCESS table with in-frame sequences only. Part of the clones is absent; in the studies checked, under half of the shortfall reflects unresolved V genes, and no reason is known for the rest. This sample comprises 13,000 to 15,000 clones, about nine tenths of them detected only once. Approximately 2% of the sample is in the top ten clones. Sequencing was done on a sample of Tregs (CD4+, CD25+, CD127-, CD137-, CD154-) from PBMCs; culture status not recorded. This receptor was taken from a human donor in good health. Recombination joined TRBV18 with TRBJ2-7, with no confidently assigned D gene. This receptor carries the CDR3 CASSRRTNYEQYF. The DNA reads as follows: TGTGCCAGCTCACGACGGACCAACTACGAGCAGTACTTC.